Below are 20 T cell receptor beta chains sequenced from a single sample in a study of T cell responses to AZD1222 COVID-19 vaccine. Here immunoSEQ multiplex PCR was the method, and the copy in TCRdb shows in-frame clones only, minus some. The table records over 150,000 clones, around 93% of them present only once. This sample comprised peripheral blood, obtained 28 days after the second AZD1222 dose. The origin of the receptors is an adult who received the AZD1222 COVID-19 vaccine.

The chain carries TRBV7-3 and TRBJ2-7, with 7 bases matching TRBD2. CDR1 is SGHTA, CDR2 FQGTGA, per germline. Unmatched junction bases numbered 10, after V lost 5 bases and J lost 6 bases. The CDR3 consists of 14 residues. The CDR3 region has the DNA TGTGCCAGCAGCCTTAAGGCGGGGGATGGCGAGCAGTACTTC. Translated, it gives CASSLKAGDGEQYF.

The chain recombines TRBV7-9 with TRBJ1-2, with D perhaps TRBD1 (5 bases). Trimming cost V 1 base and J 3 bases, with 12 bases left between them. There are 15 residues in the CDR3. Germline CDR1 is SEHNR and CDR2 is FQNEAQ (reference sequence). CDR3 in DNA: TGTGCCAGCAGCTTAGGAGTTTCGGGGCACTATGGCTACACCTTC. Amino acid sequence: CASSLGVSGHYGYTF.

The chain combines TRBV10-3 with TRBJ1-5; D gene ambiguous. Trimming took off 2 bases at V and 5 bases at J, with 10 bases between the two ends. Per germline, CDR1 ENHRY and CDR2 SYGVKD. The CDR3 is 14 amino acids. This CDR3 is CAISEDISYQPQHF. The CDR3 bases are TGTGCCATCAGTGAGGACATTAGTTATCAGCCCCAGCATTTT.

The chain uses TRBV7-2 and TRBJ1-2; TRBD1 agrees at 8 bases. The CDR3 extends over 14 amino acids. Germline trimming cut 5 bases from V and 6 bases from J; bases unmatched to any gene: 8. The germline V gene encodes CDR1 SGHTA and CDR2 FQGNSA. This CDR3 reads CASSQPTGEDGYTF. DNA for the CDR3: TGTGCCAGCAGCCAGCCGACAGGGGAGGATGGCTACACCTTC.

The gene calls are TRBV11-3 and TRBJ1-1; 7 bases are shared with TRBD1. V dropped 5 bases and J dropped 3; count of bases not matched to a gene: 3. The germline V gene has CDR1 SGHNT and CDR2 YENEEA. This CDR3 has 13 amino acids. CDR3 in amino acids: CASSRDRDTEAFF. CDR3 nucleotides: TGTGCCAGCAGCCGGGACAGAGACACTGAAGCTTTCTTT.

This clone has just one count. V and J are TRBV9 and TRBJ1-2; D unresolved. CDR1 and CDR2 from the germline V gene are SGDLS and YYNGEE. Trimming pared 0 bases from V and 2 bases from J, leaving 5 bases between. There are 13 residues in the CDR3. The CDR3 here is CASSVVANYGYTF. For the CDR3, the DNA is TGTGCCAGCAGCGTAGTGGCCAACTATGGCTACACCTTC.

J is TRBJ2-4 and V is TRBV3-1 (or the pseudogene TRBV3-2); 10 nucleotides line up with TRBD2. The CDR3 length is 16 residues. Germline values: CDR1 LGHDT, CDR2 YNNKEL (reference sequence). Trimming took 6 bases from V and 1 from J; bases not matched to a gene: 6. The CDR3 DNA follows: TGTGCCAGCAGACCCGGGACTAGCGTGGCCAAAAACATTCAGTACTTC. Its translation is CASRPGTSVAKNIQYF.

This chain connects TRBV9 to TRBJ2-7; a possible D gene is TRBD1 (6 bases). CDR1 and CDR2 from the germline V gene are SGDLS and YYNGEE. This CDR3 is built from 14 residues. The V and J ends lost 3 bases and 0 bases respectively, with 10 bases between them. This chain's CDR3 is CASSGRDTSYEQYF. The CDR3 nucleotides read TGTGCCAGCAGCGGACGGGACACCTCCTACGAGCAGTACTTC.

V usage is TRBV30 and J usage is TRBJ1-2; a possible D gene is TRBD1 (5 bases). The germline CDR1 and CDR2 sequences are GTSNPN and SVGIG (reference sequence). This CDR3 has 14 residues. V was cut by 2 bases and J by 7 bases, with 17 bases left in between. The CDR3 loop is CAWSPPGASGGYTF. The CDR3 DNA reads TGTGCCTGGAGTCCTCCCGGGGCGTCTGGTGGCTACACCTTC.

CDR3 DNA: TGTGCCAGCAGCTTGGACAGCCCTAGGAATTCACCCCTCCACTTT. Translating gives CASSLDSPRNSPLHF. This rearrangement joins TRBV5-6 to TRBJ1-6; the D is unclear. Per the germline V gene, CDR1 is SGHDT and CDR2 is YYEEEE. The germline V and J ends were trimmed by 0 bases and 7 bases, with 11 bases remaining between them. This CDR3 region has 15 residues. Full variable domain (remainder filled in from reference TRBV5-6 and TRBJ1-6): DAGVTQSPTHLIKTRGQQVTLRCSPKSGHDTVSWYQQALGQGPQFIFQYYEEEERQRGNFPDRFSGHQFPNYSSELNVNALLLGDSALYLCASSLDSPRNSPLHFGNGTRLTVT.

This clone was recorded once. This chain uses TRBV6-4 with TRBJ1-5; D is uncertain. CDR3 length equals 13 residues. From germline, CDR1 is MRHNA and CDR2 SNTAGT. Trimming removed 5 bases at V and 4 bases at J, with 9 bases between. This CDR3 reads CASSQEENQPQHF. CDR3 coding DNA: TGTGCCAGCAGTCAGGAGGAAAATCAGCCCCAGCATTTT.

Here the CDR3 reads CAINTARGETGELFF. CDR3 coding DNA: TGTGCCATCAACACGGCGAGGGGAGAAACCGGGGAGCTGTTTTTT. The V gene is TRBV10-3, the J gene TRBJ2-2; D assignment may be TRBD1 or TRBD2 (5 bases each). The CDR3 spans 15 residues. V was shortened by 7 bases and J by 5 bases, with 17 bases between the two germline ends. In germline, CDR1 is ENHRY, CDR2 SYGVKD.

The table lists this clone with a few counts. The V gene is TRBV4-3, the J gene TRBJ1-5; D is ambiguous. Per the germline V gene, CDR1 is LGHNA and CDR2 is YSLEER. This CDR3 is built from 15 residues. The V gene lost 0 bases and the J gene lost 9 bases, with 15 bases spanning the gap. This chain's CDR3 is CASSQDTTVLGPQHF. CDR3 coding DNA: TGCGCCAGCAGCCAAGATACGACTGTCCTGGGGCCCCAGCATTTT.

As regards this clone: The same CDR3 is also encoded by other DNA sequences in this sample. The V call is TRBV27, the J call TRBJ1-2, with 9 bases aligning to TRBD1. The germline V gene has CDR1 MNHEY and CDR2 SMNVEV (reference sequence). The trim removed 6 bases at V and 5 bases at J, leaving 4 bases unmatched. This CDR3 has 13 residues. CDR3 amino acids: CASSLGQGYGYTF. The CDR3 coding sequence is TGTGCCAGCAGCCTCGGACAGGGGTATGGCTACACCTTC.

This sequence joins TRBV1 and TRBJ2-5; the D call in the table, TRBD2, was not verified against the DNA. TRBV1 is an annotated pseudogene. The CDR3 extends over 17 amino acids. The CDR3 spells CTILSSGTSGAKETQYF. Written as DNA, the CDR3 is TGCACCATCCTTTCATCCGGGACTAGCGGGGCAAAAGAGACCCAGTACTTC.

The chain employs TRBV7-2 and TRBJ2-7; the D gene is possibly TRBD2 (6 bases). CDR1 is SGHTA and CDR2 is FQGNSA in the germline V gene. Trimming took off 3 bases at V and 1 base at J, with 7 bases between the two ends. This CDR3 spans 13 amino acids. DNA of the CDR3: TGTGCCAGCAGCTTCGGGGGTTCCTACGAGCAGTACTTC. Translating gives CASSFGGSYEQYF.

This chain joins TRBV2 and TRBJ2-1, with 7 nucleotides matching TRBD1. The CDR3 totals 12 residues. J lost 8 bases, V lost 11 bases, and 9 bases had no gene match. CDR1 SNHLY and CDR2 FYNNEI come from the germline V gene. The CDR3 DNA follows: TGTGCCGGGGGTTACAGGGGCTATGAGCAGTTCTTC. Its translation is CAGGYRGYEQFF.

The J gene is TRBJ1-5, the V gene TRBV2; weak D call: TRBD1 (5 bases). Germline V gene sequence: CDR1 SNHLY, CDR2 FYNNEI. The CDR3 runs to 17 residues. V gave up 0 bases and J gave up 2 bases, with 14 bases separating them. The CDR3 spells CASSEALGRGGNQPQHF. The CDR3 nucleotides are TGTGCCAGCAGTGAAGCCCTCGGAAGGGGCGGCAATCAGCCCCAGCATTTT.

A few counts support this clone. The V gene is TRBV19, the J gene TRBJ2-3; 8 bases are shared with TRBD1. The germline gives CDR1 LNHDA, CDR2 SQIVND (reference sequence). J gave up 3 bases and V 10 bases, and 9 bases lay outside the gene matches. This CDR3 has 14 amino acids. CDR3 coding DNA: TGTGCCACCACAATTCGACAGGGGACAGATACGCAGTATTTT. Protein sequence: CATTIRQGTDTQYF.

The J gene is TRBJ1-5, the V gene TRBV5-1; tentative D call: TRBD1 (6 bases). The V end was cut by 4 bases, the J end by 1 base, with 9 bases between. The CDR3 is 14 residues long. Germline lookup yields CDR1 SGHRS and CDR2 YFSETQ. CDR3 region: CASSTGQSNQPQHF. CDR3 nucleotides: TGCGCCAGCAGCACTGGACAGAGCAATCAGCCCCAGCATTTT.